The clone carrying this TCR beta chain showed up just a few times. Its antigen remains unidentified. The data were obtained in a study of CD8+CD57+ T cells in acquired aplastic anemia. Looking at the study overall: Sorted cells (CD4+ and CD8+) yielded DNA amounts that averaged roughly 3 ug. Healthy donors yielded 9 million to 14 million CD4+ cell reads on average.

This CDR3 has 12 residues. Trimming took off 4 bases at V and 4 bases at J, with 10 bases between the two ends. Germline values: CDR1 SQVTM, CDR2 ANQGSEA. The TCR beta profiling, which covered VDJ combination and CDR3 sequence, was carried out using genomic DNA as the template. MiXCR, run by TCRdb on the reads, gives a single entry per CDR3 protein. The sample lists about 170,000 distinct CDR3 sequences; roughly 47% were seen once. Broader study findings: Patients were compared with controls for CD8+ Simpson's diversity, and no significant difference emerged.

The TCR was taken from a human donor in good health. V gene TRBV29-1 combines with J gene TRBJ1-1; D remains unclear. Sequencing was carried out using sorted CD4+, CD8+, or CD8+CD57+ T cells (not recorded which) from PBMCs. CDR3 sequence: CSVARSSTEAFF. CDR3 DNA: TGCAGCGTTGCGCGAAGTTCCACTGAAGCTTTCTTT.